The present T cell receptor (beta chain) was sequenced within a study of tissue T cells after allogeneic stem cell transplantation (dated by TCRdb to between 2020 and 2023). About the full investigation: All GVHD patients received grafts from donors, several unmodified and three CD34-selected to deplete T cells. If a tissue had multiple samples, a pathologist reviewed H&E sections so that samples with histologically apparent lymphocytes got priority for sequencing. Using research autopsies of patients with and without GVHD, plus mouse models of GVHD, the study profiled TCR beta repertoires across many tissues. The human arm was a prospective observational study without blinding or randomization.

On the study overall, not on this receptor specifically: Within patients, how anatomically similar tissues were was a major factor shaping TCR repertoire composition, regardless of disease or transplant status. The patient cohort was small and varied clinically, and sampling depth was recognized as a limitation. Only a few T cell clones appeared in more than one patient, yet motif-based clustering showed tissue-specific repertoire signatures that were shared between patients. Which tissue TCRs were alloreactive or antigen-specific was not determined in the study, and some of the clones might have been host cells that persisted. In both patients and mice, only a limited portion of the TCR repertoire detected in tissues was captured by blood and spleen T cells.

According to the study, the label for this sample's time point signals: human tissue collected at research (rapid) autopsy. Over an approximately three-year period, a research-autopsy study prospectively enrolled about seven adult allo-HCT recipients who had steroid-refractory GVHD. Gastrointestinal GVHD was present in all GVHD patients, each of whom received several lines of GVHD-directed therapy, and 5 or 6 of these patients also had skin involvement. Autopsy tissues included GI sites from esophagus to rectum, liver, skin and lymphoid organs including spleen, after a median post-mortem interval of roughly 9.5 hours. Autopsy specimens were bisected, with one portion flash-frozen in liquid nitrogen and the rest formalin-fixed; GI outer muscle layers were removed. To extract genomic DNA from frozen tissues, either the Mag-Bind Blood & Tissue DNA HDQ 96 Kit on a Chemagic 360 or the DNeasy Blood & Tissue Kit was used. Because of concern about red blood cell contamination, the extracted DNA went through further purification with the Genomic DNA Clean & Concentrator-25 kit.

The sample holds a few counts of this clone. Its recognized antigen is unknown. No base-level quality is on record; no much larger clone is a single base apart. Library preparation used the immunoSEQ multiplex PCR assay. TCRbeta CDR3 sequencing was done by Adaptive Biotechnologies at survey depth, reporting CDR3 sequences, V/J genes, productive frequency and template counts. TCR beta CDR3 regions were amplified from genomic DNA rather than RNA. In the source study's methods: Jensen-Shannon divergence was used to quantify pairwise repertoire overlap between tissues, with a value of 1 meaning complete divergence and a value of 0 meaning identical repertoires. Tissues were clustered by single-linkage agglomerative hierarchical clustering of pairwise JSD values, and the clustering results were displayed as dendrograms. GLIPH2 was run on all patient samples with simulation_depth 1000, kmer_min_depth 3 and cdr3_length_cutoff 8, and groups with more than two unique CDR3s were retained. A standardized tissue-overlap score extrapolated Jaccard GLIPH-group overlap across patients to a standard repertoire size of 1000 clones. To look at how diversity was associated with clinical or experimental variables, linear mixed-effect models were used, with tissue treated as a fixed effect and individual treated as a random effect. The source is immuneACCESS, and TCRdb retained only in-frame sequences with V and J called. Part of the clones is not carried over; for the studies checked, unresolved V genes explain less than half of this, and the remainder is unexplained. The DNA was the basis for D and trimming; V, J and clone size are from that table. For this sample there are about 3,000 clones; around 68% appear just once. The ten largest clonotypes hold 15% to 20% of the sample.

This specimen was ascending colon tissue, taken at autopsy. This sequence originates from a male patient aged 60 or over with steroid-refractory graft-versus-host disease after an allogeneic stem cell transplant. Following transplantation, part of the T cell population may be supplied by the graft donor rather than the patient.

The DNA reads as follows: TGTGCCAGCAGTGCCCGGTGGGGGGCAGATACGCAGTATTTT. It specifies CASSARWGADTQYF. The chain is assembled from TRBV2 and TRBJ2-3; possibly the D gene is TRBD2, per 6 matching bases. From the cysteine through the phenylalanine, the CDR3 covers 14 amino acids. The kept DNA is CDR3 alone, 42 bases in frame from the first base. As encoded in the germline V gene, CDR1 is SNHLY while CDR2 is FYNNEI. Deletion took 4 bases off V and 4 bases off J, with a span of 12 bases between the germline ends.